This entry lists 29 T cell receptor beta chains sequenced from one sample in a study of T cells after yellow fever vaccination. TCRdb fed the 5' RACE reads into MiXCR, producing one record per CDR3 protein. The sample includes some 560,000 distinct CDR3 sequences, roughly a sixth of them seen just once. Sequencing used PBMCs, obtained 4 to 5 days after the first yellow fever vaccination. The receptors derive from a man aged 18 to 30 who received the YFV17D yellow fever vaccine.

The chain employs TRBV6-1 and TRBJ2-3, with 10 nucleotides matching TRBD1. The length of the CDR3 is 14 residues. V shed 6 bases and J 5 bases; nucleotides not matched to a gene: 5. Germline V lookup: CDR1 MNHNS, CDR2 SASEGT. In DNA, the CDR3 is TGTGCCAGCAGCTCGGGACAGGGGAGAGATACGCAGTATTTT. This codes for CASSSGQGRDTQYF.

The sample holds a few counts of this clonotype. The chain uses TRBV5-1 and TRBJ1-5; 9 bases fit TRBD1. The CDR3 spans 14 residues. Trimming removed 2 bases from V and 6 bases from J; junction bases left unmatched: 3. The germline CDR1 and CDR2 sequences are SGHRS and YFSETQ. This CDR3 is CASSFTGGSQPQHF. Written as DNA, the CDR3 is TGCGCCAGCAGCTTCACAGGGGGCAGTCAGCCCCAGCATTTT. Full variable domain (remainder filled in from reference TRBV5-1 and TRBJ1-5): KAGVTQTPRYLIKTRGQQVTLSCSPISGHRSVSWYQQTPGQGLQFLFEYFSETQRNKGNFPGRFSGRQFSNSRSEMNVSTLELGDSALYLCASSFTGGSQPQHFGDGTRLSIL.

This chain's CDR3 is CASSKPSGTSEVF. The CDR3 coding sequence is TGTGCCAGCAGCAAGCCTTCCGGGACCTCTGAGGTGTTT. This rearrangement joins TRBV21-1 to TRBJ2-3; the listed D gene, TRBD1, was not tested against the DNA. TRBV21-1 is listed as a pseudogene. CDR3 length: 13 residues.

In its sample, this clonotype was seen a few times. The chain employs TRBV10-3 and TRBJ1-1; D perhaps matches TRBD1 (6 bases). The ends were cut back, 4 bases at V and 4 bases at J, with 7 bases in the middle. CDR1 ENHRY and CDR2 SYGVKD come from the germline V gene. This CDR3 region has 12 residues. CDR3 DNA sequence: TGTGCCATCAGTGTAGGGGGCACTGAAGCTTTCTTT. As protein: CAISVGGTEAFF.

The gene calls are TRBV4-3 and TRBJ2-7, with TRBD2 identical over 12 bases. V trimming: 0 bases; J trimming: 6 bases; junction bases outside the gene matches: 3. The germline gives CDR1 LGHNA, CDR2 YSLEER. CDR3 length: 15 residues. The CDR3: CASSQDPSGGAEQYF. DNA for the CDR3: TGCGCCAGCAGCCAAGACCCTAGCGGGGGGGCCGAGCAGTACTTC.

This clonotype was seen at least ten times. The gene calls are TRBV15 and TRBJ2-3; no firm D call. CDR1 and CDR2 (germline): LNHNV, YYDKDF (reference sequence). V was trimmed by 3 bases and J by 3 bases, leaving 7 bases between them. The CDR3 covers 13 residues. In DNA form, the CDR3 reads TGTGCCACCAGCAGGGCTACGACAGATACGCAGTATTTT. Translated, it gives CATSRATTDTQYF. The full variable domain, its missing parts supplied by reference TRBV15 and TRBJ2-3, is DAMVIQNPRYQVTQFGKPVTLSCSQTLNHNVMYWYQQKSSQAPKLLFHYYDKDFNNEADTPDNFQSRRPNTSFCFLDIRSPGLGDTAMYLCATSRATTDTQYFGPGTRLTVL.

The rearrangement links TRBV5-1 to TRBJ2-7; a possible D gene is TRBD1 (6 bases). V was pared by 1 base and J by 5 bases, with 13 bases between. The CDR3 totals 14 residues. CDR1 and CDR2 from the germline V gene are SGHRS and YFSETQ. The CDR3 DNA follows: TGCGCCAGCAGCTTGAAAACAGGGAACCACGAGCAGTACTTC. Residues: CASSLKTGNHEQYF.

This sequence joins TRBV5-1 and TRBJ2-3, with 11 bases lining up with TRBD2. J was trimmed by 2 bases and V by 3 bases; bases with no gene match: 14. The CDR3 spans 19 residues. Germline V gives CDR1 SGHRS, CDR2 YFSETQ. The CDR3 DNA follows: TGCGCCAGCAGCTCCCTTGAGACTAGCGGGGTGACGTACACAGATACGCAGTATTTT. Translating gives CASSSLETSGVTYTDTQYF.

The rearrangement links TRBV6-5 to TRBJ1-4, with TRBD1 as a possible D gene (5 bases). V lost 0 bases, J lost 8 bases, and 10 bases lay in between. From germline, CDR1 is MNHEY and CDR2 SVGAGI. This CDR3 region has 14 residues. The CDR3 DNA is TGTGCCAGCAGTTACTCGGGCAGGGTGGAAAAACTGTTTTTT. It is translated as CASSYSGRVEKLFF.

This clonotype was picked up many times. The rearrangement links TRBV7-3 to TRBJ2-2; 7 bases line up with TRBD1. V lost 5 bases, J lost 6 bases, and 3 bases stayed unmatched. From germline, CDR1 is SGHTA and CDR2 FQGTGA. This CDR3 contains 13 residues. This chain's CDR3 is CASSRQGSGELFF. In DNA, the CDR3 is TGTGCCAGCAGCCGACAGGGTTCCGGGGAGCTGTTTTTT.

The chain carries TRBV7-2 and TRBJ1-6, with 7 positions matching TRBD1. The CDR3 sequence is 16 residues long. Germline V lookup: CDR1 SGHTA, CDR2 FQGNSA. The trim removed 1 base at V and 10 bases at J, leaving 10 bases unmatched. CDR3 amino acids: CASSLGVTGDSSPLHF. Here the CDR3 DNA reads TGTGCCAGCAGCTTAGGGGTTACAGGGGACTCGTCACCCCTCCACTTT. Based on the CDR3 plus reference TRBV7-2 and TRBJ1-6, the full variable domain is GAGVSQSPSNKVTEKGKDVELRCDPISGHTALYWYRQSLGQGLEFLIYFQGNSAPDKSGLPSDRFSAERTGGSVSTLTIQRTQQEDSAVYLCASSLGVTGDSSPLHFGNGTRLTVT.

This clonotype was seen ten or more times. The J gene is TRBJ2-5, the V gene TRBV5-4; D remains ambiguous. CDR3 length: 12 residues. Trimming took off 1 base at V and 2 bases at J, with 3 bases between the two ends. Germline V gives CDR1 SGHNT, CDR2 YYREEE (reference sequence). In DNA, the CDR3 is TGTGCCAGCAGCTTGAGGCAAGAGACCCAGTACTTC. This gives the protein CASSLRQETQYF.

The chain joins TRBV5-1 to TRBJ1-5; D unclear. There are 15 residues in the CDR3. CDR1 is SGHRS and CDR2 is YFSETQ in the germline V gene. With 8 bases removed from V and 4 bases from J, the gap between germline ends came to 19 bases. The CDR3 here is CARSKRSQTNQPQHF. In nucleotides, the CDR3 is TGCGCCAGGAGTAAAAGGAGTCAAACAAATCAGCCCCAGCATTTT.

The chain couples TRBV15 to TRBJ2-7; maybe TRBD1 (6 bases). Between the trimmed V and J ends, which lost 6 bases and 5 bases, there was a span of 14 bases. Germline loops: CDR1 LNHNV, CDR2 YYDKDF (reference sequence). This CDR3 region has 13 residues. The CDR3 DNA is TGTGCCACCAGAATATCAGGGGAAAACGAGCAGTACTTC. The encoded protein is CATRISGENEQYF. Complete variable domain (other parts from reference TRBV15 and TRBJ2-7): DAMVIQNPRYQVTQFGKPVTLSCSQTLNHNVMYWYQQKSSQAPKLLFHYYDKDFNNEADTPDNFQSRRPNTSFCFLDIRSPGLGDTAMYLCATRISGENEQYFGPGTRLTVT.

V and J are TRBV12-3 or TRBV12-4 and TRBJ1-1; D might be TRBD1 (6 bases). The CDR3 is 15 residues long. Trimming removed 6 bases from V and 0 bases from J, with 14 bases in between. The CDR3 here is CASRLQGIMNTEAFF. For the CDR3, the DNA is TGTGCCAGCAGATTACAGGGTATTATGAACACTGAAGCTTTCTTT.

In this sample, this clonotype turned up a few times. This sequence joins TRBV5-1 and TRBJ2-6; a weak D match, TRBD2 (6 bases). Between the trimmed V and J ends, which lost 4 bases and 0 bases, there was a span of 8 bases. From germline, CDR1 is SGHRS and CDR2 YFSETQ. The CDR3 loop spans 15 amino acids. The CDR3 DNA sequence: TGCGCCAGCAGCCCGGAGGGCTCTGGGGCCAACGTCCTGACTTTC. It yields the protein CASSPEGSGANVLTF.

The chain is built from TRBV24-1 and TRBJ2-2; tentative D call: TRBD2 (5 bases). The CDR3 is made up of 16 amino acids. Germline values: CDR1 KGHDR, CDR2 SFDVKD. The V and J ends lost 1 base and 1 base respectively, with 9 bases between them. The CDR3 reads CATSDFRGLNTGELFF. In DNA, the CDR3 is TGTGCCACCAGTGATTTCAGAGGGTTGAACACCGGGGAGCTGTTTTTT.

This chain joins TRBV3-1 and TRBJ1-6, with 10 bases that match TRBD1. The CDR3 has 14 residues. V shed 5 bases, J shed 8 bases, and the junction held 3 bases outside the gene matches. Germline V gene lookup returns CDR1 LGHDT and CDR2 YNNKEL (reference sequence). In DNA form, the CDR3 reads TGTGCCAGCAGCTACGGGACAGGGGATTCACCCCTCCACTTT. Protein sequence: CASSYGTGDSPLHF.

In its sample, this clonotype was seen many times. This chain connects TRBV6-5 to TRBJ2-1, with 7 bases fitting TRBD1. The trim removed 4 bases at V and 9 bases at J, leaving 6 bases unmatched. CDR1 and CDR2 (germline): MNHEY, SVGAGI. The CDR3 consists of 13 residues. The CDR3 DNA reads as TGTGCCAGCAGTTCACACAGGGGTACTGAGCAGTTCTTC. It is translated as CASSSHRGTEQFF.

Written as DNA, the CDR3 is TGTGCCAGCTCACCACCAGGGGAACTCGGAAACACCATATATTTT. Translated: CASSPPGELGNTIYF. This rearrangement joins TRBV18 to TRBJ1-3, with TRBD1 as a possible D gene (5 bases). The CDR3 length is 15 residues. V lost 0 bases and J 4 bases, leaving 10 bases between the germline ends. CDR1 is KGHSH and CDR2 is LQKENI in the germline V gene.

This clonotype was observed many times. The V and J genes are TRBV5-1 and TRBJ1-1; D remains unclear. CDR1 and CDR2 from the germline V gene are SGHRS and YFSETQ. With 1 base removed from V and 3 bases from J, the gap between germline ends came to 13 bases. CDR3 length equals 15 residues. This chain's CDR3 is CASSLPGAGDTEAFF. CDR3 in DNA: TGCGCCAGCAGCTTGCCTGGCGCAGGCGACACTGAAGCTTTCTTT.

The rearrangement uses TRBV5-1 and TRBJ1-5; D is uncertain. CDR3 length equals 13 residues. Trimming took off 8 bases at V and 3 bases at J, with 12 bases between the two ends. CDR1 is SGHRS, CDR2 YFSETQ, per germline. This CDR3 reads CASSPDYNQPQHF. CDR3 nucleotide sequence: TGCGCCAGTTCACCGGACTACAATCAGCCCCAGCATTTT.

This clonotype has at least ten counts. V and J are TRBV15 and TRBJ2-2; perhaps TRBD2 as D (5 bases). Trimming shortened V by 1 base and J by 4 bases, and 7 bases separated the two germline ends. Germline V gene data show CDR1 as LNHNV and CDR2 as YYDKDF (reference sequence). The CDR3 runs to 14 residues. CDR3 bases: TGTGCCACCAGCAGAGGTCGGGGCACCGGGGAGCTGTTTTTT. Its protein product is CATSRGRGTGELFF.

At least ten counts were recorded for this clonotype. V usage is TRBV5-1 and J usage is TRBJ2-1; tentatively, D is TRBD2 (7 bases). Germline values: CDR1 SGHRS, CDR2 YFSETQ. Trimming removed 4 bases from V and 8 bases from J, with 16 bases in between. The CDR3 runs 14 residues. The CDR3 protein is CASSPSGGGDEQFF. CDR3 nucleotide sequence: TGCGCCAGCAGCCCCTCGGGGGGCGGGGATGAGCAGTTCTTC.

For the CDR3, the DNA is TGTGCCAGCAGCTCATACAGGGGCGGCGGAGCTTTCTTT. Protein product: CASSSYRGGGAFF. V gene TRBV7-9 combines with J gene TRBJ1-1; TRBD1 matches 7 bases. The V and J ends lost 4 bases and 10 bases, in that order; junction bases with no gene match: 9. The CDR3 covers 13 residues. The germline CDR1 and CDR2 sequences are SEHNR and FQNEAQ (reference sequence).

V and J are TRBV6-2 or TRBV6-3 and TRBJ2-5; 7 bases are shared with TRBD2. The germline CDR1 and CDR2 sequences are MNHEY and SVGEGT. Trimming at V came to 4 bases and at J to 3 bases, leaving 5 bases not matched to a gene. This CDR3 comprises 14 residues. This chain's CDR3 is CASSSLASEETQYF. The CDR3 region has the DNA TGTGCCAGCAGTTCACTAGCGTCGGAAGAGACCCAGTACTTC.

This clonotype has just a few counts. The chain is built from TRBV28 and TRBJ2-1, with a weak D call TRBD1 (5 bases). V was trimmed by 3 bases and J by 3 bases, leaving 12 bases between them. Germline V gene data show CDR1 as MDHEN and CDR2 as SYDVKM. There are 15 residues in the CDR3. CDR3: CASSLKDRGYNEQFF. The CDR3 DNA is TGTGCCAGCAGTTTGAAGGATAGGGGCTACAATGAGCAGTTCTTC. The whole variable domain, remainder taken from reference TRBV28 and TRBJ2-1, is DVKVTQSSRYLVKRTGEKVFLECVQDMDHENMFWYRQDPGLGLRLIYFSYDVKMKEKGDIPEGYSVSREKKERFSLILESASTNQTSMYLCASSLKDRGYNEQFFGPGTRLTVL.

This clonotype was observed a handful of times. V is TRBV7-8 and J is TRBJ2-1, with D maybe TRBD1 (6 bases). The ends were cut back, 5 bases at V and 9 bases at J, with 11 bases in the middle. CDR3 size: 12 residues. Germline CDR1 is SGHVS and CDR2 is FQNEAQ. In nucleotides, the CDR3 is TGTGCCAGCAGCCTACAGGGTCCTGAGCAGTTCTTC. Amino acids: CASSLQGPEQFF.

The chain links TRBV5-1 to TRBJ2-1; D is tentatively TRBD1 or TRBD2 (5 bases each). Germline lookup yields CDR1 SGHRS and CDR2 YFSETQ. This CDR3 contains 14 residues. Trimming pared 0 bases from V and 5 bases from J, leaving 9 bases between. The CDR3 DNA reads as TGCGCCAGCAGCTTGGGGGGGAACCACAATGAGCAGTTCTTC. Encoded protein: CASSLGGNHNEQFF.